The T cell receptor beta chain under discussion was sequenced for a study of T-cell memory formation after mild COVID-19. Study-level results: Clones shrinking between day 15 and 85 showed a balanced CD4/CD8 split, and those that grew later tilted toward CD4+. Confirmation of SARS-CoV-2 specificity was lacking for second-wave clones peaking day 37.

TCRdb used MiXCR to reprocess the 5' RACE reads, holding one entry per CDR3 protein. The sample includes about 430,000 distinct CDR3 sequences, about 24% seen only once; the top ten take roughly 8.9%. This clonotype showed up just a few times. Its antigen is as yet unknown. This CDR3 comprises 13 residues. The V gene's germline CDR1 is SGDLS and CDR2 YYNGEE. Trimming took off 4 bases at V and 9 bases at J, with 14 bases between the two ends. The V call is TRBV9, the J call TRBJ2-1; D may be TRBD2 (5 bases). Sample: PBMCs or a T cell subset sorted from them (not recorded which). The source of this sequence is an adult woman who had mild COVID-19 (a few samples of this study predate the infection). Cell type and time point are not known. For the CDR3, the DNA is TGTGCCAGCAGCCCGACGATGGCGGGTGAGCAGTTCTTC. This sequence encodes CASSPTMAGEQFF.